The 9 T cell receptor beta chains below come from one sample, sequenced in a study of blood T cell repertoires in COVID-19. Sequenced by immunoSEQ multiplex PCR; TCRdb stores in-frame clones only, minus some. The sample lists just over 80,000 clones, about four fifths seen once, with about 40% in the top ten. Input material: peripheral blood. The source is a man at least 80 years old with acute or convalescent COVID-19.

For the CDR3, the DNA is TGTGCCAGCAGTGATGTAATTAACTATGGCTACACCTTC. Translation gives CASSDVINYGYTF. J is TRBJ1-2 and V is TRBV6-1; no definite D call. Trimming removed 3 bases from V and 1 base from J, with 6 bases in between. Germline loops: CDR1 MNHNS, CDR2 SASEGT. This CDR3 has 13 residues.

This clone appeared a few times. The V and J genes are TRBV27 and TRBJ1-3; possibly TRBD1 for D (5 bases). Germline values: CDR1 MNHEY, CDR2 SMNVEV (reference sequence). The CDR3 has 14 amino acids. Between the trimmed V and J ends, which lost 5 bases and 7 bases, there was a span of 15 bases. The CDR3 nucleotides are TGTGCCAGCAGTCCCCAGCCAGGGAGGAACACCATATATTTT. As protein: CASSPQPGRNTIYF.

The chain has TRBV5-8 and TRBJ1-5; D gene uncertain. The CDR3 is 12 residues long. CDR1 and CDR2 (germline): SGHTS, YDEGEE. Trimming removed 1 base at V and 4 bases at J, with 3 bases between. CDR3 sequence reads: CASSLLNQPQHF. The CDR3 DNA is TGTGCCAGCAGCTTGCTGAATCAGCCCCAGCATTTT.

The V and J genes are TRBV11-2 and TRBJ2-1, with 7 bases identical to TRBD2. V lost 3 bases and J lost 5; bases outside the gene matches: 1. The CDR3 length is 13 residues. CDR1 and CDR2 from the germline V gene are SGHAT and FQNNGV. CDR3 coding DNA: TGTGCCAGCAGCTTGGGACTAAACAATGAGCAGTTCTTC. It encodes CASSLGLNNEQFF.

This CDR3 reads CASSRGGGGTEAFF. The CDR3 DNA sequence: TGTGCCAGCAGCCGAGGTGGGGGGGGCACTGAAGCTTTCTTT. This chain uses TRBV11-2 with TRBJ1-1, with D possibly matching TRBD1 (5 bases). This CDR3 is built from 14 residues. With 5 bases removed from V and 4 bases from J, the gap between germline ends came to 14 bases. Germline values: CDR1 SGHAT, CDR2 FQNNGV. Combining the CDR3 with reference TRBV11-2 and TRBJ1-1 gives the whole variable domain EAGVAQSPRYKIIEKRQSVAFWCNPISGHATLYWYQQILGQGPKLLIQFQNNGVVDDSQLPKDRFSAERLKGVDSTLKIQPAKLEDSAVYLCASSRGGGGTEAFFGQGTRLTVV.

This clone was seen just once. The V and J genes are TRBV25-1 and TRBJ2-2, with 8 bases matching TRBD1. Germline V gene data show CDR1 as MGHDK and CDR2 as SYGVNS. The CDR3 contains 17 residues. The junction had 7 bases not matched to a gene; V was cut back by 1 base and J by 3 bases. The CDR3: CASSESRTGLYTGELFF. The CDR3 bases are TGTGCCAGCAGTGAATCGAGGACAGGGCTGTACACCGGGGAGCTGTTTTTT.

The chain couples TRBV28 to TRBJ1-6, with unresolved D. The V end lost 2 bases, the J end lost 8 bases, and 4 bases lay between the germline ends. The CDR3 runs 12 residues. The germline gives CDR1 MDHEN, CDR2 SYDVKM. The CDR3 loop reads CASSLQDSPLHF. The CDR3 DNA reads as TGTGCCAGCAGTTTACAGGATTCACCCCTCCACTTT.

The chain has TRBV18 and TRBJ2-7; TRBD2 agrees at 12 bases. This CDR3 comprises 15 residues. In germline, CDR1 is KGHSH, CDR2 LQKENI. V gave up 2 bases and J gave up 2 bases; unmatched junction bases: 1. CDR3 DNA: TGTGCCAGCTCACCAAGGACTAGCGGGACCTACGAGCAGTACTTC. Translated: CASSPRTSGTYEQYF.

CDR3 nucleotides: TGTGCCAGCAGCTTAATGGGCAGGGGGCAGCATGGGAACACTGAAGCTTTCTTT. Translation gives CASSLMGRGQHGNTEAFF. This chain uses TRBV7-3 with TRBJ1-1; 8 bases map to TRBD1. The J segment lost 1 base and the V segment lost 1 base, leaving 11 bases of the junction unmatched. The CDR3 contains 18 residues. From germline, CDR1 is SGHTA and CDR2 FQGTGA.